This TCR beta chain is drawn from a study of beta chain features in type 1 diabetes (dated by TCRdb to between 2017 and 2018). Study-wide context: Mean age, gender distribution, total cell number and subset yield were not different between patients and healthy donors. Whereas all 30 or so donors provided naive and central memory subsets, regulatory and stem cell-like memory subsets were isolated from just 8 patients and about eight healthy donors. In the study, TCRB repertoires of sorted circulating CD4+ T cell subsets from recently diagnosed type 1 diabetes patients were compared with those of matched healthy donors. A total of under 140,000,000 sorted cells were examined across all samples, and the number of cells per subset was strongly correlated with RNA yield.

In this sample, this clone turned up a few times. Its antigen is unknown. No base-level quality is on record; no much larger clone is a single base apart. The entire isolated RNA was reverse transcribed using the High Capacity cDNA Reverse Transcription Kit, and thus expressed TCRB transcripts were sequenced. Naive, central memory and regulatory T cell samples underwent deep immunoSEQ sequencing, averaging around 3.7 million total reads per sample. Sorted cells were lysed in RLT buffer and RNA was extracted with DNase-treated RNeasy Micro or Mini kits, depending on cell number. To prevent cross-contamination, each cell subset was processed individually, whereas patient and healthy donor samples were processed jointly. The immunoSEQ multiplex PCR was used to amplify TCRB sequences from cDNA, yielding 87-bp fragments that span the CDR3 region. Sequencing of the amplicons was done on the Illumina HiSeq platform. Processing in the source paper ran as follows. PCR bias was corrected computationally using synthetic template baselines, and reads within Hamming distance 2 were collapsed, with unmergeable singletons discarded. Reads were aligned to IMGT to assign V, D and J genes, CDR3 length, and insertions or deletions at six rearrangement sites. Within each subset, clonotype counts were normalized to the number of sorted cells before true diversity and Gini coefficients were calculated with the tcR R package. The overlap coefficient, calculated on TCRB nucleotide sequences, was used to measure repertoire sharing. Out-of-frame TCRB sequences from naive cells were analyzed to stand in for the pre-selection repertoire. TCRdb took over this immuneACCESS table, retaining in-frame rearrangements with V and J assigned. Such tables are incomplete; in checked studies, under half of the missing clones stem from an unresolved V gene, and the remainder is unexplained. Clone size and the V and J calls come from that table; the DNA yielded D and trimming. The sample table contains about half a million clones; only one count was recorded for roughly an eighth of them. The top ten constitute roughly 0.046% of the sample.

On the study overall, not on this receptor specifically: Sequencing cDNA rather than genomic DNA could over-represent highly expressing activated cells, although activation and CD3 levels did not differ between groups. Shorter templates might have been favored by PCR, but patient and control samples were amplified and corrected together, so both groups would have been affected equally by any skew. At VDJ recombination sites, patients with type 1 diabetes made fewer insertions and deleted more nucleotides, a pattern implying thymic rearrangement abnormalities. Naive, central memory and regulatory TCRB repertoires appeared more similar among patients than among healthy donors. Type 1 diabetes patients showed a moderate but significant shortening of TCRB CDR3 length in all four CD4+ subsets. HLA sub-analyses involved small numbers of individuals, so any influence of HLA type on TCRB rearrangement remained unresolved.

A single peripheral blood draw of around 0.11 L on average was collected from each donor into heparinised tubes. A BD FACSAria II and a panel including CD45RO, CCR7, CD25, CD127, CD95 and CD27 were used to sort naive, central memory, regulatory and stem cell-like memory CD4+ T cells. A purity above 98% was achieved for all sorted populations. PBMCs were isolated immediately by Lymphoprep density gradient centrifugation and stained directly without culture. Samples were stained and sorted in pairs, with one healthy donor and one patient per experiment, so that batch effects were minimized. Including cysteine and phenylalanine, the CDR3 has 11 amino acids. The only DNA kept is the CDR3, 33 bases in frame from the first base. The germline V gene specifies SNHLY as CDR1 and FYNNEI as CDR2. A distance of 4 bases separates the germline ends of V and J, which lose 8 bases and 0 bases respectively.

The clonotype originates from a woman younger than 30 in good health. The chain links TRBV2 with TRBJ1-1; no D gene can be assigned with confidence. Material for sequencing was naive CD4+ T cells from blood. The cell subset or site tag for this specimen amounts to: true naive CD4+ T cells. At the DNA level, the sequence is TGTGCCAGCCAGTTGAACACTGAAGCTTTCTTT. Translated, it gives CASQLNTEAFF.